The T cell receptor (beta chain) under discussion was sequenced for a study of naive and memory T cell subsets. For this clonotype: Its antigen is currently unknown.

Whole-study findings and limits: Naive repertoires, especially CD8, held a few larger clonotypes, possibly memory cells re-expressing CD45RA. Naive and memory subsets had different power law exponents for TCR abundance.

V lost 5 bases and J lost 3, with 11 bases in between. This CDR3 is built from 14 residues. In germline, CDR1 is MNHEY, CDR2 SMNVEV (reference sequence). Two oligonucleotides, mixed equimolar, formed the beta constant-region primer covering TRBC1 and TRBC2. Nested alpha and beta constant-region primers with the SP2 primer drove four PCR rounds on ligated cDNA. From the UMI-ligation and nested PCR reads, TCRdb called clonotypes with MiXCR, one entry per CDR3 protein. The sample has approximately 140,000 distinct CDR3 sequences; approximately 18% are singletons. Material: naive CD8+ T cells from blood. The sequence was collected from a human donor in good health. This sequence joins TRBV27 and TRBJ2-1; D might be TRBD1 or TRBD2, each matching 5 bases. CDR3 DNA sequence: TGTGCCAGCAGTGGGGGTCCTAGCTACAATGAGCAGTTCTTC. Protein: CASSGGPSYNEQFF.